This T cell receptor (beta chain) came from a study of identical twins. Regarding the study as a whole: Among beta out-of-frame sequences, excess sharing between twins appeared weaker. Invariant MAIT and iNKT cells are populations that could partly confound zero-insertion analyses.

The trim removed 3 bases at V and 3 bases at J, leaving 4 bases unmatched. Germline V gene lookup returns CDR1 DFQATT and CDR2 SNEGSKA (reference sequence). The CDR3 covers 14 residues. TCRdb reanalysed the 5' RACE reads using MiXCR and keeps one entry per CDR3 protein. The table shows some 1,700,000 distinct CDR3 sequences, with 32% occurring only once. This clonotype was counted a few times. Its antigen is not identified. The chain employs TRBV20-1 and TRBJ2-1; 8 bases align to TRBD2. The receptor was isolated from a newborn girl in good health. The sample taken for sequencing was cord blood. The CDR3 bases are TGCAGTGCTAGTCGCGGGAGGAGCTACAATGAGCAGTTCTTC. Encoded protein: CSASRGRSYNEQFF.